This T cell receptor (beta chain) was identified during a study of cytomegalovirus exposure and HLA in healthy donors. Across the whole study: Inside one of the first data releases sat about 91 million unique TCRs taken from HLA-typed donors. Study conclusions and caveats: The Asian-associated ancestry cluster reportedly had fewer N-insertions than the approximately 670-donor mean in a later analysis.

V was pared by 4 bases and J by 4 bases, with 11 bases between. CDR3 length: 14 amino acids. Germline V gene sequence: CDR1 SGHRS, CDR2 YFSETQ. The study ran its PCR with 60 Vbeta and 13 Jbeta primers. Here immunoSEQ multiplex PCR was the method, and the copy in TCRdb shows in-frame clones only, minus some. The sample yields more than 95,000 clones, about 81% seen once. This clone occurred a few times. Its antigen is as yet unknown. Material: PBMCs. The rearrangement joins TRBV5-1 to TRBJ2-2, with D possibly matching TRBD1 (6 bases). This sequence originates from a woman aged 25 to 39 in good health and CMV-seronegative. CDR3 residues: CASSTQGGTGELFF. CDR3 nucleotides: TGCGCCAGCAGCACACAGGGTGGCACCGGGGAGCTGTTTTTT.